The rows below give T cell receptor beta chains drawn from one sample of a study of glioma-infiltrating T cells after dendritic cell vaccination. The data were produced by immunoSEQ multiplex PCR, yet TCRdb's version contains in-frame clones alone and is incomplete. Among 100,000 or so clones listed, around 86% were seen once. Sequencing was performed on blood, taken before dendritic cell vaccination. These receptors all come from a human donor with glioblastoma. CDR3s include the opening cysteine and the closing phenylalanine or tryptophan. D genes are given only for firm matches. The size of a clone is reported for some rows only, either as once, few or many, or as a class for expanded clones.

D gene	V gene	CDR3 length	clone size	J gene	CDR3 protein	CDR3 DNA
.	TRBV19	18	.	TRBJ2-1	CASSRGRLESWLYNEQFF	TGTGCCAGTAGTAGAGGACGACTAGAAAGCTGGTTATACAATGAGCAGTTCTTC
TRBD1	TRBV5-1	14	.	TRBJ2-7	CASSILQGSYEQYF	TGCGCCAGCAGCATCCTACAGGGGTCCTACGAGCAGTACTTC
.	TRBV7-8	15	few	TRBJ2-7	CASSLGQSPSYEQYF	TGTGCCAGCAGCTTAGGACAATCCCCTTCCTACGAGCAGTACTTC
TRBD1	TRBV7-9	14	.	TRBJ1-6	CASSLVLGQAPLHF	TGTGCCAGCAGCTTAGTTCTGGGACAGGCACCCCTCCACTTT
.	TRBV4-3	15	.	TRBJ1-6	CASSQDSSYNSPLHF	TGCGCCAGCAGCCAGGACAGCTCCTATAATTCACCCCTCCACTTT
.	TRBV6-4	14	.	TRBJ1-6	CASSDSAYNSPLHF	TGTGCCAGCAGTGACTCGGCTTATAATTCACCCCTCCACTTT
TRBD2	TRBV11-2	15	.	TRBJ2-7	CASSQTSGSSREQYF	TGTGCCAGCAGCCAGACAAGCGGGAGCTCTAGAGAGCAGTACTTC
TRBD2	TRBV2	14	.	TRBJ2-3	CAGTSGGSTDTQYF	TGTGCCGGGACTAGCGGGGGTAGCACAGATACGCAGTATTTT
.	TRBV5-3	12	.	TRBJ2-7	CASSLSSYEQYF	TGTGCCAGCAGCTTGTCGTCCTACGAGCAGTACTTC
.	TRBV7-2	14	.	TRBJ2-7	CASSLPGAQYEQYF	TGTGCCAGCAGCTTACCAGGGGCTCAATACGAGCAGTACTTC
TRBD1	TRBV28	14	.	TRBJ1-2	CASRTGTGNDGYTF	TGTGCCAGCAGGACCGGGACAGGCAATGATGGCTACACCTTC
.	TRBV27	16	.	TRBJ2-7	CASSFLGAPHSYEQYF	TGTGCCAGCAGTTTCTTGGGAGCCCCTCACTCCTACGAGCAGTACTTC
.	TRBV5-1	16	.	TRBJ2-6	CASSFEGYSGANVLTF	TGCGCCAGCAGCTTTGAGGGTTACTCTGGGGCCAACGTCCTGACTTTC
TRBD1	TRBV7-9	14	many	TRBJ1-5	CASSLASTGQPQHF	TGTGCCAGCAGCTTAGCGTCGACAGGGCAGCCCCAGCATTTT
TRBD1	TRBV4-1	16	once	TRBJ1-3	CASSQLQGYSGNTIYF	TGCGCCAGCAGCCAATTACAGGGGTACTCTGGAAACACCATATATTTT
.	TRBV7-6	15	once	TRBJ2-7	CASSPSELSLYEQYF	TGTGCCAGCAGCCCATCTGAGTTGTCCCTCTACGAGCAGTACTTC
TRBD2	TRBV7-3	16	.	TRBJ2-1	CASSLELAGQYNEQFF	TGTGCCAGCAGCTTAGAACTAGCGGGCCAGTACAATGAGCAGTTCTTC
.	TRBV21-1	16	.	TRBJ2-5	CASSPHYFHPQETQYF	TGTGCCAGCAGCCCACACTACTTCCACCCGCAAGAGACCCAGTACTTC